This TCR beta chain is from a study of shared clonotypes between healthy human individuals. Study at large: Used for every donor were three CD4 naive, three CD4 memory, two CD8 naive and one CD8 memory plate. General study findings and limits: Non-shared clonotypes displayed generation probabilities falling below those of clonotypes present in all four donors. Naive CD4 clonotypes were shared across a few donors at roughly 5%.

Sequenced by immunoSEQ multiplex PCR; TCRdb stores in-frame clones only, minus some. This sample has over 100,000 clones, with more than 65% found just once. Turning to this clone: Its antigen remains unknown.

CDR3 length: 14 residues. The chain is built from TRBV21-1 and TRBJ1-5. TRBV21-1 is listed as a pseudogene. The TCR originated in a woman aged 30 to 39 in good health. Input material: memory CD8+ T cells sorted from blood. Subset denoted: CD45RO+ cells pooled with CCR7-negative TemRA cells. CDR3 sequence (DNA): TGTGCCACCCTAAGGGGGGAGGTTGATCAGCCCCAGCATTTT. Residues: CATLRGEVDQPQHF.